These 18 T cell receptor beta chains came from one sample sequenced in a study of blood T cells in healthy people across ages. A second PCR, run for about 7 to 11 cycles, used a sample-barcoded 5' primer plus a J-beta primer mix. One entry per CDR3 protein results from TCRdb running MiXCR on the 5' RACE reads. The data show about 1.4 million distinct CDR3 sequences, approximately 59% seen once. Sequenced material: blood. These receptors were obtained from a man aged 18 to 29 in good health.

The rearrangement joins TRBV4-3 to TRBJ1-1; no definite D call. The CDR3 loop spans 15 amino acids. Looked up from germline, CDR1 is LGHNA and CDR2 is YSLEER. V shed 1 base and J shed 5 bases, with 14 bases lying between them. CDR3 nucleotides: TGCGCCAGCAGCCAAGGTCCAGTCCCCGAGACTGAAGCTTTCTTT. The encoded protein is CASSQGPVPETEAFF.

This clonotype has only a few counts. The V call is TRBV4-3, the J call TRBJ1-2; D is perhaps TRBD1 (6 bases). The CDR3 covers 17 residues. V lost 0 bases and J 4 bases, leaving 18 bases between the germline ends. CDR1 is LGHNA and CDR2 is YSLEER in the germline V gene. In DNA form, the CDR3 reads TGCGCCAGCAGCCAAGACCACGCGGGGGGCGCTTTCTATGGCTACACCTTC. Protein sequence: CASSQDHAGGAFYGYTF.

This clonotype occurred a few times. This chain joins TRBV10-3 and TRBJ2-3; D unclear. Germline V gene lookup returns CDR1 ENHRY and CDR2 SYGVKD. V was clipped by 0 bases and J by 6 bases, with 4 bases between them. The CDR3 is made up of 12 amino acids. In nucleotides, the CDR3 is TGTGCCATCAGTGAGTCGATGGATACGCAGTATTTT. This sequence encodes CAISESMDTQYF.

This clonotype came up a few times. The genes are TRBV15 and TRBJ2-5, with D unclear. Near its end, the DNA agrees better with TRBJ2-7, so the J call may be wrong. The CDR3 is 14 residues long. Germline V gives CDR1 LNHNV, CDR2 YYDKDF (reference sequence). CDR3 DNA sequence: TGTGCCACCAGCAGAGAAGACCCTACGGGCGAGCAGTACTTC. This codes for CATSREDPTGEQYF.

J is TRBJ1-2 and V is TRBV7-9, with D perhaps TRBD1 (5 bases). This CDR3 is 13 amino acids long. Germline V gives CDR1 SEHNR, CDR2 FQNEAQ (reference sequence). V was cut by 10 bases and J by 1 base, with 13 bases left in between. CDR3 sequence reads: CATWQGLNYGYTF. The CDR3, as DNA: TGTGCCACGTGGCAGGGCCTTAACTATGGCTACACCTTC.

In regard to this clonotype: The germline gene is not matched at one end of the junction; a read error may be the cause. The chain is built from TRBV29-1 and TRBJ2-5; 7 nucleotides align to TRBD2. The CDR3 covers 15 residues. Germline-derived CDR1 and CDR2 are SQVTM and ANQGSEA. CDR3 sequence reads: CSAEDPFREGETQYF. The DNA for the CDR3 is TGCAGCGCTGAAGACCCATTCAGGGAGGGAGAGACCCAGTACTTC.

This chain links TRBV6-5 with TRBJ2-5; TRBD1 is a possible D gene (5 bases). V shed 6 bases and J shed 5 bases, with 13 bases lying between them. The CDR3 has 13 residues. CDR1 and CDR2 from the germline V gene are MNHEY and SVGAGI. DNA for the CDR3: TGTGCCAGCAGAAGACTGGGGCGGGAGACCCAGTACTTC. This codes for CASRRLGRETQYF.

The DNA for the CDR3 is TGTGCCAGCAGCCGCTACAGGGGCGGGTACAATGAGCAGTACTTC. Translation gives CASSRYRGGYNEQYF. The J gene is TRBJ2-5, the V gene TRBV28, with 7 bases lining up with TRBD1. V was pared by 6 bases and J by 11 bases, with 18 bases of the junction left unmatched. Germline V lookup: CDR1 MDHEN, CDR2 SYDVKM. This CDR3 has 15 amino acids. Full variable domain (remainder filled in from reference TRBV28 and TRBJ2-5): DVKVTQSSRYLVKRTGEKVFLECVQDMDHENMFWYRQDPGLGLRLIYFSYDVKMKEKGDIPEGYSVSREKKERFSLILESASTNQTSMYLCASSRYRGGYNEQYFGPGTRLLVL.

The V gene is TRBV12-3 or TRBV12-4, the J gene TRBJ2-1; tentatively, D is TRBD1 or TRBD2 (6 bases each). The CDR3 is 13 residues long. The V gene lost 8 bases and the J gene lost 8 bases, with 16 bases spanning the gap. The CDR3 sequence is CASDHFRGDEQFF. CDR3 coding DNA: TGTGCCAGCGACCATTTTAGGGGGGATGAGCAGTTCTTC.

This clonotype was observed a few times. This chain links TRBV10-3 with TRBJ2-7; no firm D call. This CDR3 is built from 17 residues. CDR1 is ENHRY, CDR2 SYGVKD, per germline. V shed 3 bases and J shed 0 bases, with 18 bases lying between them. For the CDR3, the DNA is TGTGCCATCAGTGATCCCATCCTCAGCCGTAGCTCCTACGAGCAGTACTTC. Its translation is CAISDPILSRSSYEQYF.

The chain has TRBV18 and TRBJ1-1; 9 nucleotides match TRBD1. This CDR3 has 15 amino acids. V lost 3 bases to trimming and J lost 4 bases; unmatched junction nucleotides: 6. CDR1 is KGHSH, CDR2 LQKENI, per germline. DNA of the CDR3: TGTGCCAGCTCACCCTCCGGACAGGGGATCACTGAAGCTTTCTTT. Protein sequence: CASSPSGQGITEAFF.

The chain is built from TRBV29-1 and TRBJ2-1; D possibly uses TRBD1 or TRBD2 (5 bases each). Germline CDR1 SQVTM, CDR2 ANQGSEA. CDR3 length: 13 amino acids. V lost 3 bases and J 5 bases, leaving 11 bases between the germline ends. CDR3 residues: CSVEMRGDNEQFF. The CDR3 DNA sequence: TGCAGCGTTGAGATGAGAGGGGACAATGAGCAGTTCTTC.

The chain couples TRBV4-1 to TRBJ2-7, with D possibly TRBD2 on 5 matching bases. From germline, CDR1 is MGHRA and CDR2 YSYEKL. This CDR3 is built from 17 residues. V lost 2 bases and J 2 bases, leaving 19 bases between the germline ends. The CDR3 is CASSQREPKHGTYEQYF. The CDR3 nucleotides read TGCGCCAGCAGCCAAAGGGAGCCGAAACACGGAACCTACGAGCAGTACTTC.

The genes are TRBV4-3 and TRBJ2-6; D is uncertain. Trimming pared 0 bases from V and 3 bases from J, leaving 12 bases between. CDR3 length equals 17 residues. Germline V gene data show CDR1 as LGHNA and CDR2 as YSLEER. The CDR3 DNA reads as TGCGCCAGCAGCCAAGATGGGGTAGGATTTGGGGCCAACGTCCTGACTTTC. This translates into CASSQDGVGFGANVLTF.

This clonotype was counted a single time. The chain joins TRBV6-6 to TRBJ1-5; TRBD1 might be the D (6 bases). Germline-derived CDR1 and CDR2 are MNHNY and SVGAGI (reference sequence). CDR3 size: 15 residues. V dropped 6 bases and J dropped 4 bases, with 16 bases sitting between them. The CDR3 nucleotides read TGTGCCAGCAGCACAGGGAGTCGGGGGAATCAGCCCCAGCATTTT. Translating it yields CASSTGSRGNQPQHF.

Remarks on this clonotype: The limits of the CDR3 on the DNA are not certain, so only TCRdb's listed CDR3 is given. The V and J genes are TRBV28 and TRBJ2-5; TRBD1 is taken as the D call from the table, unchecked against the DNA. The CDR3 is 16 amino acids in total, end residues counted. Germline V gene data show CDR1 as MDHEN and CDR2 as SYDVKM. The CDR3 spells CASSLIFGNGGETQYF.

The J gene is TRBJ2-5, the V gene TRBV4-3; D is uncertain. Germline V lookup: CDR1 LGHNA, CDR2 YSLEER. The CDR3 sequence is 15 residues long. The V end was cut by 1 base, the J end by 2 bases, with 11 bases between. The CDR3 loop reads CASSQVGGSQETQYF. The CDR3 DNA reads TGCGCCAGCAGCCAAGTCGGCGGCTCACAAGAGACCCAGTACTTC.

The chain employs TRBV5-4 and TRBJ2-3; D gene ambiguous. Germline V gene sequence: CDR1 SGHNT, CDR2 YYREEE (reference sequence). The V end was cut by 4 bases, the J end by 1 base, with 13 bases between. This CDR3 contains 15 residues. The CDR3 is CASSPTPRGTDTQYF. CDR3 bases: TGTGCCAGCAGCCCGACGCCCCGCGGCACAGATACGCAGTATTTT.